These T cell receptor beta chains were read from a single sample in a study of blood T cell repertoires in COVID-19. Assay used: immunoSEQ multiplex PCR; TCRdb lists only in-frame clones, some missing. Among around 23,000 clones listed, about 89% were seen once. The specimen was peripheral blood. The receptors here all came from a man in his 70s with active COVID-19. Both conserved end residues are part of each CDR3. D genes are given only for firm matches. Size is stated for part of the rows, as once, few or many counts, or as a class when the clone is expanded.

cdr3_length,clone_size,v_call,d_call,j_call,cdr3_nt,cdr3_aa
19,.,TRBV4-2,TRBD2,TRBJ2-7,TGTGCCAGCAGCCAAGATCACTCCCCCCCCTCGGGAGGGCCGGGCGAGCAGTACTTC,CASSQDHSPPSGGPGEQYF
16,.,TRBV21-1,.,TRBJ2-7,TGTGCCAGCAGCAAACCCAGGACTAGCGATTTTGACGAGCAGTACTTC,CASSKPRTSDFDEQYF
13,.,TRBV2,.,TRBJ2-7,TGTGCCAGCAGGAGATCGGACACTGGCGAGCAGTACTTC,CASRRSDTGEQYF
16,.,TRBV7-7,TRBD2,TRBJ2-5,TGTGCCAGCAGCCCCGGGGGAGCGGGGGCCCAAGAGACCCAGTACTTC,CASSPGGAGAQETQYF
16,.,TRBV7-8,TRBD2,TRBJ2-5,TGTGCCAGCAGCACAGGACTAGCGGGAGGGGGAGAGACCCAGTACTTC,CASSTGLAGGGETQYF
17,.,TRBV19,TRBD1,TRBJ2-7,TGTGCCAGTAGTTTTAAATACGGCGGACAGGTTCACTACGAGCAGTACTTC,CASSFKYGGQVHYEQYF
14,.,TRBV30,TRBD2,TRBJ2-7,TGTGCCTGGAGTGTGGGCGGGAGTTCCTACGAGCAGTACTTC,CAWSVGGSSYEQYF
17,.,TRBV7-6,.,TRBJ1-3,TGTGCCAGCAGCCATAACCCGTCCCTACGCTCTGGAAACACCATATATTTT,CASSHNPSLRSGNTIYF
15,once,TRBV9,TRBD1,TRBJ2-2,TGTGCCAGCAGCCCGGGGACAGGGGCGGCCGGGGAGCTGTTTTTT,CASSPGTGAAGELFF
14,.,TRBV27,TRBD1,TRBJ1-1,TGTGCCAGCAGTTTCACAGGGGGCAGGACTGAAGCTTTCTTT,CASSFTGGRTEAFF
17,.,TRBV4-2,TRBD2,TRBJ2-1,TGTGCCAGCAGCCAAGAACCTCGGGAGGGCCTCTACAATGAGCAGTTCTTC,CASSQEPREGLYNEQFF
13,.,TRBV5-6,.,TRBJ1-3,TGTGCCAGCTCGGGGGGTGATGGAAACACCATATATTTT,CASSGGDGNTIYF
14,.,TRBV18,TRBD1,TRBJ1-2,TGTGCCAGCTCACGAGGGACAGCCAACTATGGCTACACCTTC,CASSRGTANYGYTF
14,.,TRBV4-2,.,TRBJ2-7,TGTGCCAGCAGCCTGAATCCCGCGTCCTACGAGCAGTACTTC,CASSLNPASYEQYF
14,.,TRBV14,.,TRBJ1-2,TGTGCCAGCAGCCAAGAGCACAGAAACTATGGCTACACCTTC,CASSQEHRNYGYTF
14,.,TRBV2,.,TRBJ1-5,TGTGCCAGCAGGTCGGACATTAGCAATCAGCCCCAGCATTTT,CASRSDISNQPQHF
14,.,TRBV30,TRBD1,TRBJ1-1,TGTGCCTGGGGAACCGGGACAGGTAACACTGAAGCTTTCTTT,CAWGTGTGNTEAFF
15,.,TRBV5-1,.,TRBJ1-4,TGCGCCAGCAGCACCACCGCGGCAACTAATGAAAAACTGTTTTTT,CASSTTAATNEKLFF
15,.,TRBV5-4,.,TRBJ2-5,TGTGCCAGCAGCCGAGGATTAGGAGGTGTAGAGACCCAGTACTTC,CASSRGLGGVETQYF
16,.,TRBV18,.,TRBJ2-7,TGTGCCAGCTCACCAATCCCAGGGTCGACCTCCTACGAGCAGTACTTC,CASSPIPGSTSYEQYF
15,.,TRBV6-6,.,TRBJ2-1,TGTGCCAGCAGTTACTTAGGGGGGGGGCCCTATGAGCAGTTCTTC,CASSYLGGGPYEQFF
13,.,TRBV24-1,TRBD1,TRBJ2-7,TGTGCCACCAGTAAAGGGACAGGGGGCGAGCAGTACTTC,CATSKGTGGEQYF
14,.,TRBV18,TRBD1,TRBJ1-2,TGTGCCAGCTCACGGACAGGGTTGGACTATGGCTACACCTTC,CASSRTGLDYGYTF
15,.,TRBV20-1,TRBD2,TRBJ2-1,TGCAGTGCTAGTCCTCCTAGCGGGGGAGAAAATGAGCAGTTCTTC,CSASPPSGGENEQFF
17,few,TRBV5-1,.,TRBJ1-3,TGCGCCAGCAGCTTGGAGGGGTTGGACAACTCTGGAAACACCATATATTTT,CASSLEGLDNSGNTIYF
10,.,TRBV2,.,TRBJ1-1,TGTGCCAGCCCTAGGACTGAAGCTTTCTTT,CASPRTEAFF
11,.,TRBV9,.,TRBJ2-3,TGTGCCAGCAGTCGAGGGGATACGCAGTATTTT,CASSRGDTQYF
14,.,TRBV24-1,TRBD1,TRBJ1-2,TGTGCCACCAGAGAAACAGGGGTACGCTATGGCTACACCTTC,CATRETGVRYGYTF
16,.,TRBV18,.,TRBJ1-4,TGTGCCAGCTCACCTTCGGGTGACAGGAAAAATGAAAAACTGTTTTTT,CASSPSGDRKNEKLFF
17,.,TRBV14,TRBD1,TRBJ1-1,TGTGCCAGCAGCCAAGTTGAGTGGACAGGGGTTTGCACTGAAGCTTTCTTT,CASSQVEWTGVCTEAFF
14,.,TRBV15,.,TRBJ2-2,TGTGCCACCAGCAGAGATCGGGTCACCGGGGAGCTGTTTTTT,CATSRDRVTGELFF